The 29 T cell receptor beta chains given below trace back to one sample, sequenced in a study of post-analysis software for immune sequencing data. Their specific antigens are unknown. Unique molecular identifiers featured in each of the TCR beta cDNA libraries. TCRdb reprocessed the PCR reads via MiXCR and lists one record per CDR3 protein. The sample includes hundreds of thousands of distinct CDR3 sequences, roughly three fifths of them seen just once. General observations from the study: Relative to controls, patients had about 5 TRBV segments at higher frequency, with TRBV5-6, TRBV5-1 and TRBV20-1 among these.

The sequenced material came from blood. The receptors originated from a girl aged 2-10 years with multiple sclerosis.

The chain joins TRBV19 to TRBJ1-2; D is ambiguous. V lost 9 bases and J lost 4, with 12 bases in between. Germline V CDR1 and CDR2: LNHDA, SQIVND (reference sequence). The CDR3 totals 12 residues. The CDR3 region has the DNA TGTGCCAGCTCCGTCGCCTCCTATGGCTACACCTTC. It yields the protein CASSVASYGYTF.

Comment on this clonotype: This may arise from a read error, as a much more abundant clone is one base away. V usage is TRBV29-1 and J usage is TRBJ1-1; D gene uncertain. The CDR3 covers 12 residues. Per the germline V gene, CDR1 is SQVTM and CDR2 is ANQGSEA. CDR3 in amino acids: CSVDQMNTKAFF. CDR3 nucleotides: TGCAGCGTAGACCAAATGAACACTAAAGCTTTCTTT.

This clonotype came up once. The V and J genes are TRBV25-1 and TRBJ2-3; TRBD1 is a possible D gene (5 bases). CDR3 size: 16 residues. Between the trimmed V and J ends, which lost 1 base and 0 bases, there was a span of 11 bases. The germline gives CDR1 MGHDK, CDR2 SYGVNS. Here the CDR3 DNA reads TGTGCCAGCAGTGAATTGGCAGGGCCTAGCACAGATACGCAGTATTTT. Translated, it gives CASSELAGPSTDTQYF.

The chain combines TRBV7-6 with TRBJ2-1; maybe TRBD1 (5 bases). The germline V and J ends were trimmed by 1 base and 5 bases, with 12 bases remaining between them. Germline V gene data show CDR1 as SGHVS and CDR2 as FNYEAQ. The CDR3 contains 15 residues. CDR3 sequence (DNA): TGTGCCAGCAGCTTAGTGGGGCAGGACCACAATGAGCAGTTCTTC. It specifies CASSLVGQDHNEQFF.

This clonotype occurred once. J is TRBJ1-3 and V is TRBV5-1; 9 positions agree with TRBD1. Germline V lookup: CDR1 SGHRS, CDR2 YFSETQ. This CDR3 has 16 amino acids. J was trimmed by 7 bases and V by 3 bases; bases with no gene match: 11. The CDR3 region has the DNA TGCGCCAGCAGCTGGGGACCGACAGGGGGAGGCAACACCATATATTTT. This gives the protein CASSWGPTGGGNTIYF.

The count of this clonotype is one. V gene TRBV20-1 combines with J gene TRBJ2-7; D is uncertain. Trimming cost V 2 bases and J 3 bases, with 11 bases left between them. The CDR3 is 13 amino acids. CDR1 and CDR2 from the germline V gene are DFQATT and SNEGSKA (reference sequence). CDR3 sequence: CSARPRHVYEQYF. CDR3 DNA sequence: TGCAGTGCTAGACCCCGACACGTCTACGAGCAGTACTTC.

The genes are TRBV18 and TRBJ2-3; D ambiguous. V lost 3 bases to trimming and J lost 7 bases, with 8 bases between them. This CDR3 has 12 amino acids. CDR1 is KGHSH and CDR2 is LQKENI in the germline V gene. The CDR3 loop is CASSPGKYTQYF. The CDR3 nucleotides read TGTGCCAGCTCACCGGGCAAGTATACGCAGTATTTT.

The CDR3 nucleotides read TGCAGCGTTGAGTCGACAGGAGAGACCCAGTACTTC. The encoded protein is CSVESTGETQYF. The rearrangement joins TRBV29-1 to TRBJ2-5, with D maybe TRBD1 (6 bases). The germline gives CDR1 SQVTM, CDR2 ANQGSEA. CDR3 size: 12 residues. V gave up 3 bases and J gave up 4 bases, with 9 bases separating them.

This clonotype was counted between two and nine times. The rearrangement uses TRBV20-1 and TRBJ2-3, with 13 bases that match TRBD2. Per germline, CDR1 DFQATT and CDR2 SNEGSKA (reference sequence). J was trimmed by 4 bases and V by 5 bases; bases with no gene match: 6. The CDR3 spans 15 residues. CDR3 sequence: CSARGLAGVADTQYF. CDR3 sequence (DNA): TGCAGTGCTCGTGGACTAGCGGGGGTAGCAGATACGCAGTATTTT.

The chain is built from TRBV12-3 or TRBV12-4 and TRBJ1-1; D is unclear. CDR3 length equals 12 residues. V dropped 5 bases and J dropped 6 bases, with 10 bases sitting between them. CDR3 nucleotide sequence: TGTGCCAGCAGTCCCGGGAAACCTGAAGCTTTCTTT. Amino acids: CASSPGKPEAFF.

The count of this clonotype is one. The chain links TRBV20-1 to TRBJ2-3; 9 nucleotides align to TRBD2. V was pared by 2 bases and J by 2 bases, with 5 bases of the junction left unmatched. The germline gives CDR1 DFQATT, CDR2 SNEGSKA (reference sequence). The CDR3 has 15 residues. The CDR3 nucleotides are TGCAGTGCTAGAAGCCTAGCGGGGCCCACAGATACGCAGTATTTT. Protein product: CSARSLAGPTDTQYF.

This clonotype was observed a few times. The J gene is TRBJ2-5, the V gene TRBV6-1, with D possibly being TRBD1 (5 bases). Per germline, CDR1 MNHNS and CDR2 SASEGT. This CDR3 is built from 16 residues. V lost 0 bases to trimming and J lost 4 bases, with 15 bases between them. The CDR3 region is CASSEAPRRVRETQYF. CDR3 sequence (DNA): TGTGCCAGCAGTGAAGCGCCCCGCAGGGTCCGAGAGACCCAGTACTTC.

The chain couples TRBV29-1 to TRBJ2-1; 11 bases match TRBD2. The CDR3 is 14 residues long. CDR1 and CDR2 (germline): SQVTM, ANQGSEA. V lost 5 bases, J lost 6 bases, and 6 bases stayed unmatched. In DNA, the CDR3 is TGCAGCGTTCTCCGGCTAGCGGGAGGCAATGAGCAGTTCTTC. Translating gives CSVLRLAGGNEQFF.

This chain joins TRBV20-1 and TRBJ2-7, with 7 bases identical to TRBD1. CDR1 and CDR2 from the germline V gene are DFQATT and SNEGSKA (reference sequence). The CDR3 runs to 15 residues. The ends lost 0 bases at V and 2 bases at J; junction bases unmatched: 7. CDR3 coding DNA: TGCAGTGCTAGAGAAATGGGACAGAGACCCTACGAGCAGTACTTC. Residues: CSAREMGQRPYEQYF.

The chain links TRBV4-3 to TRBJ1-1, with D uncertain. CDR1 is LGHNA and CDR2 is YSLEER in the germline V gene. CDR3 length equals 14 residues. The V end was cut by 0 bases, the J end by 1 base, with 6 bases between. The CDR3 spells CASSQEVRNTEAFF. The CDR3 nucleotides read TGCGCCAGCAGCCAAGAAGTGCGGAACACTGAAGCTTTCTTT.

The chain employs TRBV11-2 and TRBJ2-1, with D perhaps TRBD1 (5 bases). V lost 4 bases and J lost 6, with 10 bases in between. Germline V gives CDR1 SGHAT, CDR2 FQNNGV. CDR3 length: 13 residues. The CDR3 bases are TGTGCCAGCAGCTCCGACAGACGCAATGAGCAGTTCTTC. Translation: CASSSDRRNEQFF.

As to this clonotype: The conserved phenylalanine or tryptophan normally closing the CDR3 is absent here, so this likely arose from a read error. The V gene is TRBV5-1, the J gene TRBJ2-1; D remains ambiguous. The J call is uncertain, as TRBJ2-7 better fits the DNA end. CDR1 is SGHRS and CDR2 is YFSETQ in the germline V gene. The CDR3 totals 14 residues. The CDR3, as DNA: TGCGCCAGCAGCTTGAGGTCAGCCAGCTACGAGCAGTACTCC. It yields the protein CASSLRSASYEQYS.

This sequence joins TRBV14 and TRBJ2-1; D unclear. V lost 4 bases to trimming and J lost 0 bases, with 13 bases between them. Germline V CDR1 and CDR2: SGHDN, FVKESK. This CDR3 has 16 residues. CDR3 protein: CASSPLGSLSYNEQFF. CDR3 coding DNA: TGTGCCAGCAGCCCCCTTGGCTCTCTCTCCTACAATGAGCAGTTCTTC.

This clonotype was counted between two and nine times. The rearrangement links TRBV5-1 to TRBJ2-6; 8 bases map to TRBD1. The CDR3 runs 20 residues. V was pared by 2 bases and J by 0 bases, with 13 bases of the junction left unmatched. The V gene's germline CDR1 is SGHRS and CDR2 YFSETQ. CDR3 in DNA: TGCGCCAGCAGCTTCCGGGCGACAGGGGCCCAGAGCTCTGGGGCCAACGTCCTGACTTTC. Amino acid sequence: CASSFRATGAQSSGANVLTF.

The rearrangement links TRBV20-1 to TRBJ2-5; 10 bases align to TRBD1. V shed 6 bases, J shed 6 bases, and the junction held 13 bases outside the gene matches. Germline CDR1 reads DFQATT; CDR2 reads SNEGSKA (reference sequence). This CDR3 has 15 amino acids. The CDR3 here is CSAAGTGARLKTQYF. For the CDR3, the DNA is TGCAGTGCCGCCGGGACAGGGGCCCGGTTGAAGACCCAGTACTTC.

The table lists this clonotype with many counts. The V call is TRBV12-3 or TRBV12-4, the J call TRBJ1-2; D is perhaps TRBD1 (6 bases). Trimming pared 5 bases from V and 8 bases from J, leaving 12 bases between. This CDR3 region has 12 residues. CDR3 sequence (DNA): TGTGCCAGCAGTCTACAGGGAAACGGCTACACCTTC. It is translated as CASSLQGNGYTF.

V is TRBV20-1 and J is TRBJ1-1; D might be TRBD1 (5 bases). CDR3 length equals 14 residues. Germline V gene sequence: CDR1 DFQATT, CDR2 SNEGSKA (reference sequence). Trimming removed 3 bases at V and 1 base at J, with 12 bases between. This CDR3 reads CSASRGTGNTEAFF. The CDR3 DNA reads as TGCAGTGCTAGTAGAGGGACTGGGAACACTGAAGCTTTCTTT.

This CDR3 reads CASSVSPADTQYF. CDR3 in DNA: TGTGCCAGCAGCGTATCTCCCGCAGATACGCAGTATTTT. This chain links TRBV9 with TRBJ2-3, with D unclear. The CDR3 is 13 amino acids. The V end was cut by 1 base, the J end by 4 bases, with 7 bases between. Germline loops: CDR1 SGDLS, CDR2 YYNGEE. The entire variable domain, with the rest obtained from reference TRBV9 and TRBJ2-3, is as follows: DSGVTQTPKHLITATGQRVTLRCSPRSGDLSVYWYQQSLDQGLQFLIQYYNGEERAKGNILERFSAQQFPDLHSELNLSSLELGDSALYFCASSVSPADTQYFGPGTRLTVL.

V usage is TRBV20-1 and J usage is TRBJ1-6; D possibly corresponds to TRBD1 (5 bases). Between the trimmed V and J ends, which lost 1 base and 4 bases, there was a span of 11 bases. Germline V CDR1 and CDR2: DFQATT, SNEGSKA (reference sequence). This CDR3 region has 15 residues. In DNA form, the CDR3 reads TGCAGTGCTAGAGCGGCGGGGGGTTATAATTCACCCCTCCACTTT. Translating it yields CSARAAGGYNSPLHF.

This clonotype was seen a handful of times. This chain uses TRBV5-1 with TRBJ2-7; a weak D match, TRBD1 (6 bases). Trimming pared 7 bases from V and 2 bases from J, leaving 16 bases between. The CDR3 is 14 amino acids. Per the germline V gene, CDR1 is SGHRS and CDR2 is YFSETQ. DNA of the CDR3: TGCGCCAGCTTTTTGGGGCAGGGGACCTACGAGCAGTACTTC. This sequence encodes CASFLGQGTYEQYF.

This chain connects TRBV5-1 to TRBJ2-7; 8 nucleotides match TRBD1. The CDR3 runs 15 residues. Per germline, CDR1 SGHRS and CDR2 YFSETQ. V shed 6 bases and J 2 bases; nucleotides not matched to a gene: 10. The CDR3 nucleotides are TGCGCCAGCACTCCGGGGACAGGCGGTCCCTACGAGCAGTACTTC. This codes for CASTPGTGGPYEQYF.

The chain has TRBV12-3 or TRBV12-4 and TRBJ2-1; tentative D call: TRBD2 (5 bases). The CDR3 is made up of 14 amino acids. Trimming stripped 5 bases from V and 4 bases from J, with 12 bases between. The CDR3 region is CASSRAGVYNEQFF. In DNA, the CDR3 is TGTGCCAGCAGTCGAGCCGGGGTATACAATGAGCAGTTCTTC.

The rearrangement uses TRBV7-6 and TRBJ2-6; D is perhaps TRBD2 (6 bases). CDR1 and CDR2 from the germline V gene are SGHVS and FNYEAQ. V was trimmed by 5 bases and J by 2 bases, leaving 31 bases between them. This CDR3 spans 22 amino acids. Written as DNA, the CDR3 is TGTGCCAGCAGCCTTCAAAGGGACTGGGAAGCTAGCGCGGGTACTGGGGCCAACGTCCTGACTTTC. The encoded protein is CASSLQRDWEASAGTGANVLTF.

V and J are TRBV4-3 and TRBJ2-3, with D perhaps TRBD2 (6 bases). The CDR3 is made up of 17 amino acids. Trimming pared 2 bases from V and 7 bases from J, leaving 22 bases between. In germline, CDR1 is LGHNA, CDR2 YSLEER. This chain's CDR3 is CASSQTTISGDGNTQYF. Written as DNA, the CDR3 is TGCGCCAGCAGCCAAACCACAATTAGCGGCGACGGAAATACGCAGTATTTT.